This TCR beta chain comes out of a study of OX40 agonist ivuxolimab in advanced cancers. On this clone itself: No antigen is known for it.

The repertoire was sequenced with immunoSEQ multiplex PCR; TCRdb's copy has only in-frame clones and lacks some. This sample has roughly 100,000 clones, with about 85% found just once. Points from the study as a whole: On average, CD8+ T cells had more expanded clones than CD4+. Dosing at 0.1 to 3.0 mg/kg was accompanied by clonal expansion of CD4+ and CD8+ blood T cells by week 6.

The sequences come from CD4+ or CD8+ T cells sorted from blood, collected in a trial of the OX40 agonist ivuxolimab. The receptor's source is an adult with an advanced solid tumor such as melanoma, head and neck, liver or kidney cancer.

The chain's CDR3 is CASSLGSGSRYEQYF. The CDR3 DNA sequence: TGCGCCAGCAGCTTGGGCAGCGGGAGCCGGTACGAGCAGTACTTC. The chain recombines TRBV5-1 with TRBJ2-5; 8 bases fit TRBD2. The closer fit of TRBJ2-7 to the DNA end suggests the J call may be wrong. This CDR3 region has 15 residues. The germline V gene encodes CDR1 SGHRS and CDR2 YFSETQ.